The 25 T cell receptor beta chains below come from one sample, sequenced in a study of shared clonotypes between healthy human individuals (dated by TCRdb to 2019 to 2021). The method was the immunoSEQ multiplex PCR assay. TCRdb obtained this table from immuneACCESS and retained in-frame rearrangements with V and J assigned. These tables miss some clones; where compared with another copy, unresolved V genes account for less than half of the shortfall, and the remainder is unexplained. For this sample the table gives about 2.3 million clones, of which approximately 90% were detected only once. Jointly, the top ten make up 0.37% of the sample. The specimen sequenced was naive CD4+ T cells from PBMCs. Reading the label with the study, this specimen's cell subset or site is: CD45RA+ positively selected. Source of these receptors: a man younger than 35 in good health. Some clones in this sample may be carry-over from other donors' samples.

V is TRBV5-1 and J is TRBJ1-5; 7 bases line up with TRBD1. The germline V gene encodes CDR1 SGHRS and CDR2 YFSETQ. This CDR3 is built from 16 residues. V lost 5 bases, J lost 0 bases, and 8 bases stayed unmatched. CDR3 DNA sequence: TGCGCCAGCAGTGAGGGACAGCCAAATAGCAATCAGCCCCAGCATTTT. Protein product: CASSEGQPNSNQPQHF. The variable domain in full, with the rest retrieved from reference TRBV5-1 and TRBJ1-5, is KAGVTQTPRYLIKTRGQQVTLSCSPISGHRSVSWYQQTPGQGLQFLFEYFSETQRNKGNFPGRFSGRQFSNSRSEMNVSTLELGDSALYLCASSEGQPNSNQPQHFGDGTRLSIL.

This clone appeared once. The CDR3 reads CASSDQARAYEQYF. DNA of the CDR3: TGTGCCAGCAGTGACCAGGCTCGGGCCTACGAGCAGTACTTC. The V and J genes are TRBV25-1 and TRBJ2-5, with unresolved D. Matching the DNA end better, TRBJ2-7 makes the J call doubtful. Germline CDR1 and CDR2: MGHDK and SYGVNS. The CDR3 loop spans 14 amino acids.

The chain employs TRBV7-9 and TRBJ1-2; tentatively, D is TRBD1 (5 bases). The CDR3 sequence is 12 residues long. Germline lookup yields CDR1 SEHNR and CDR2 FQNEAQ (reference sequence). V was cut by 10 bases and J by 6 bases, with 15 bases left in between. The CDR3 nucleotides read TGTGCCACCCCTCGGGGCGTGGATGGCTACACCTTC. It translates to CATPRGVDGYTF.

V gene TRBV28 combines with J gene TRBJ2-7, with 9 bases lining up with TRBD1. This CDR3 is 14 amino acids long. Per germline, CDR1 MDHEN and CDR2 SYDVKM. With V trimmed by 3 bases and J by 4 bases, 4 bases remained unmatched. The chain's CDR3 is CASSLLGQGYEQYF. The CDR3 nucleotides read TGTGCCAGCAGTTTGTTGGGACAGGGATACGAGCAGTACTTC.

Of note for this clone: Other nucleotide sequences in the sample specify the same CDR3. The CDR3 here is CASSPRTGQETQYF. In nucleotides, the CDR3 is TGTGCCAGCTCCCCAAGGACGGGACAAGAGACCCAGTACTTC. The rearrangement joins TRBV18 to TRBJ2-5; D possibly corresponds to TRBD2 (5 bases). This CDR3 contains 14 residues. Trimming took 6 bases from V and 2 from J, leaving 13 bases between them. Germline assignment: CDR1 KGHSH and CDR2 LQKENI.

This clone was recorded only once. The chain couples TRBV11-2 to TRBJ1-2; tentatively, D is TRBD1 (6 bases). Germline lookup yields CDR1 SGHAT and CDR2 FQNNGV. The CDR3 sequence is 12 residues long. DNA of the CDR3: TGTCTGGGGGGCACTGGGACATATGGCTACACCTTC. Protein: CLGGTGTYGYTF.

The chain recombines TRBV7-9 with TRBJ2-5, with D possibly matching TRBD1 (5 bases). The germline V and J ends were trimmed by 5 bases and 1 base, with 11 bases remaining between them. Germline CDR1 SEHNR, CDR2 FQNEAQ (reference sequence). The CDR3 is made up of 14 amino acids. CDR3 loop: CASSTRQSQETQYF. The CDR3 region has the DNA TGTGCCAGCAGCACACGACAGAGCCAAGAGACCCAGTACTTC.

J is TRBJ1-2 and V is TRBV27, with D uncertain. Germline loops: CDR1 MNHEY, CDR2 SMNVEV (reference sequence). The CDR3 contains 15 residues. The V end was cut by 0 bases, the J end by 6 bases, with 14 bases between. The CDR3 protein is CASSLSSYAGNGYTF. CDR3 bases: TGTGCCAGCAGTTTATCGTCGTACGCTGGAAATGGCTACACCTTC.

The gene calls are TRBV7-2 and TRBJ1-1; no firm D call. The V end was cut by 3 bases, the J end by 1 base, with 9 bases between. CDR3 length equals 14 residues. Germline CDR1 reads SGHTA; CDR2 reads FQGNSA. The CDR3 nucleotides read TGTGCCAGCAGCTTGAACTTCTGGAACACTGAAGCTTTCTTT. Protein sequence: CASSLNFWNTEAFF.

About this clone: The sample contains more than one DNA sequence encoding this CDR3. This chain uses TRBV7-9 with TRBJ1-1; D not certain. With 1 base removed from V and 7 bases from J, the gap between germline ends came to 4 bases. The germline V gene encodes CDR1 SEHNR and CDR2 FQNEAQ (reference sequence). The CDR3 totals 11 residues. CDR3 region: CASSLGGEAFF. The CDR3 DNA follows: TGTGCCAGCAGCTTAGGAGGTGAAGCTTTCTTT.

The rearrangement links TRBV9 to TRBJ1-2, with D possibly matching TRBD1 (5 bases). With 4 bases removed from V and 0 bases from J, the gap between germline ends came to 22 bases. This CDR3 region has 18 residues. Germline values: CDR1 SGDLS, CDR2 YYNGEE. DNA for the CDR3: TGTGCCAGCAGCAGAGGGGAGGGGCTATGGGAATCTAACTATGGCTACACCTTC. It encodes CASSRGEGLWESNYGYTF.

A single count supports this clone. The chain is built from TRBV27 and TRBJ1-1; no clear D gene. The V gene lost 2 bases and the J gene lost 5 bases, with 9 bases spanning the gap. The CDR3 sequence is 13 residues long. CDR1 MNHEY and CDR2 SMNVEV come from the germline V gene (reference sequence). The CDR3 DNA reads TGTGCCAGCAGTTTAAAAACCGGGACTGAAGCTTTCTTT. Protein: CASSLKTGTEAFF.

Turning to this clone: Other DNA sequences in this sample translate to the same CDR3. V is TRBV7-9 and J is TRBJ2-3; D remains unclear. CDR1 and CDR2 (germline): SEHNR, FQNEAQ (reference sequence). Trimming removed 4 bases from V and 3 bases from J, with 5 bases in between. The CDR3 extends over 12 amino acids. CDR3 sequence: CASSSSTDTQYF. The CDR3 DNA reads TGTGCCAGCAGCTCTTCGACAGATACGCAGTATTTT.

The chain uses TRBV6-5 and TRBJ1-1; possible D gene TRBD1, 6 bases. The CDR3 sequence is 13 residues long. The germline gives CDR1 MNHEY, CDR2 SVGAGI. V shed 6 bases and J shed 7 bases, with 15 bases lying between them. In nucleotides, the CDR3 is TGTGCCAGCAGCTTTAGGACAGCGAATGAAGCTTTCTTT. It codes for CASSFRTANEAFF.

This sequence joins TRBV7-6 and TRBJ2-7; 8 bases map to TRBD1. From germline, CDR1 is SGHVS and CDR2 FNYEAQ. The V segment lost 5 bases and the J segment 3 bases; nucleotides outside the gene matches: 12. The CDR3 loop spans 16 amino acids. CDR3 nucleotide sequence: TGTGCCAGCAGCGTTCCCGCGCAGGGGGCGTACTACGAGCAGTACTTC. It codes for CASSVPAQGAYYEQYF.

The gene calls are TRBV11-2 and TRBJ2-7, with 7 bases that match TRBD1. Germline V gives CDR1 SGHAT, CDR2 FQNNGV. The CDR3 extends over 15 amino acids. J was trimmed by 3 bases and V by 4 bases; bases with no gene match: 9. The CDR3 bases are TGTGCCAGCAGCTCACCGGGACAGACGGGCTACGAGCAGTACTTC. This translates into CASSSPGQTGYEQYF.

J is TRBJ2-5 and V is TRBV19; D remains unclear. V was clipped by 3 bases and J by 4 bases, with 9 bases between them. The germline V gene has CDR1 LNHDA and CDR2 SQIVND (reference sequence). This CDR3 spans 13 amino acids. CDR3 amino acids: CASSMRERETQYF. In DNA form, the CDR3 reads TGTGCCAGTAGTATGCGTGAGAGAGAGACCCAGTACTTC.

This chain connects TRBV5-1 to TRBJ2-3, with D perhaps matching TRBD2 (6 bases). In germline, CDR1 is SGHRS, CDR2 YFSETQ. Trimming removed 4 bases at V and 0 bases at J, with 12 bases between. The CDR3 is 15 amino acids. The CDR3 spells CASSERAPSTDTQYF. The CDR3 DNA sequence: TGCGCCAGCAGCGAGCGGGCCCCTAGCACAGATACGCAGTATTTT.

A few counts support this clone. The V and J genes are TRBV27 and TRBJ1-5; the D gene is possibly TRBD1 (5 bases). The V gene's germline CDR1 is MNHEY and CDR2 SMNVEV (reference sequence). The CDR3 runs 16 residues. The germline V and J ends were trimmed by 6 bases and 2 bases, with 17 bases remaining between them. The CDR3 DNA reads as TGTGCCAGCAGCATAAACTCCCCACAGGGCAATCAGCCCCAGCATTTT. This sequence encodes CASSINSPQGNQPQHF.

The genes are TRBV28 and TRBJ2-3, with D perhaps assigned TRBD1 or TRBD2 (5 bases each). Germline CDR1 MDHEN, CDR2 SYDVKM. With 6 bases removed from V and 2 bases from J, the gap between germline ends came to 15 bases. The CDR3 is 15 residues long. CDR3 protein: CASSYRDGSTDTQYF. The CDR3 nucleotides read TGTGCCAGCAGCTACCGGGACGGATCCACAGATACGCAGTATTTT.

The V call is TRBV25-1, the J call TRBJ2-3, with D perhaps matching TRBD1 (5 bases). The CDR3 is made up of 16 amino acids. Germline CDR1 is MGHDK and CDR2 is SYGVNS. V was pared by 1 base and J by 2 bases, with 13 bases between. In DNA, the CDR3 is TGTGCCAGCAGTGAATCTCGGGCAGGGTTCACAGATACGCAGTATTTT. It codes for CASSESRAGFTDTQYF.

The CDR3 region is CASSLLGAGTEAFF. The CDR3, as DNA: TGTGCCAGCAGTTTACTAGGGGCTGGGACTGAAGCTTTCTTT. This sequence joins TRBV27 and TRBJ1-1, with D possibly matching TRBD1 (5 bases). CDR3 length: 14 amino acids. V gave up 2 bases and J gave up 5 bases, with 12 bases separating them. Germline CDR1 MNHEY, CDR2 SMNVEV (reference sequence).

Regarding this clone: The same CDR3 also results from other DNA sequences found in this sample. J is TRBJ2-5 and V is TRBV4-3; the D gene is possibly TRBD1 (6 bases). The length of the CDR3 is 13 residues. Germline CDR1 reads LGHNA; CDR2 reads YSLEER. Trimming stripped 0 bases from V and 5 bases from J, with 7 bases between. The DNA for the CDR3 is TGCGCCAGCAGCCAAGATCAGGGGGAGACCCAGTACTTC. This translates into CASSQDQGETQYF.

This clone was observed a handful of times. The chain is built from TRBV18 and TRBJ2-1; the match to TRBD2 covers 10 bases. Trimming removed 1 base from V and 5 bases from J; junction bases left unmatched: 2. CDR1 KGHSH and CDR2 LQKENI come from the germline V gene. The CDR3 runs 15 residues. CDR3 loop: CASSPLLAGNNEQFF. Here the CDR3 DNA reads TGTGCCAGCTCACCACTACTAGCGGGGAACAATGAGCAGTTCTTC.

This rearrangement joins TRBV27 to TRBJ2-3; D uncertain. The CDR3 runs 14 residues. The V end lost 3 bases, the J end lost 1 base, and 8 bases lay between the germline ends. Germline lookup yields CDR1 MNHEY and CDR2 SMNVEV (reference sequence). CDR3 sequence (DNA): TGTGCCAGCAGTTTCCGTAGACGCACAGATACGCAGTATTTT. Its translation: CASSFRRRTDTQYF.